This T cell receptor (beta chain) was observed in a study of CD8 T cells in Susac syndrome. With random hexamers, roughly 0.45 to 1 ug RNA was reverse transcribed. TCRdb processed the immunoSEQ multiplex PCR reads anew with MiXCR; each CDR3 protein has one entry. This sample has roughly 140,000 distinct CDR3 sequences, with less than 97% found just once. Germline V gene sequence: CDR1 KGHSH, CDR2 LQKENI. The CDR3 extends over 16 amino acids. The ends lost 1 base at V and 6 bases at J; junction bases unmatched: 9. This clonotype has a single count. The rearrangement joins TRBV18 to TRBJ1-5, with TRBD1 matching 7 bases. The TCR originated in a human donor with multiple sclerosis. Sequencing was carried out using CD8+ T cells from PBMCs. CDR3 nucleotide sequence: TGTGCCAGCTCACCACGGGATAACAGGGGTAGTCAGCCCCAGCATTTT. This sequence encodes CASSPRDNRGSQPQHF.